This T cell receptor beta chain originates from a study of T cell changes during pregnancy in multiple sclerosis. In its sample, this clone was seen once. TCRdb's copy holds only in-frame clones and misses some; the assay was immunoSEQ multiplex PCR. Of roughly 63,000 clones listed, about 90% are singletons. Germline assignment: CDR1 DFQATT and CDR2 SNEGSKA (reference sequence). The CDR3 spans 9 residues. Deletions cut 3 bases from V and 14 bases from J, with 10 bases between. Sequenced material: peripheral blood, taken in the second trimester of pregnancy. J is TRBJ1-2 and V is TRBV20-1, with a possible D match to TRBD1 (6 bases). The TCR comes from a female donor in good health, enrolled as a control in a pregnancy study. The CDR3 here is CSASLGGTF. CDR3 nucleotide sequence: TGCAGTGCTAGTTTAGGGGGTACCTTC.